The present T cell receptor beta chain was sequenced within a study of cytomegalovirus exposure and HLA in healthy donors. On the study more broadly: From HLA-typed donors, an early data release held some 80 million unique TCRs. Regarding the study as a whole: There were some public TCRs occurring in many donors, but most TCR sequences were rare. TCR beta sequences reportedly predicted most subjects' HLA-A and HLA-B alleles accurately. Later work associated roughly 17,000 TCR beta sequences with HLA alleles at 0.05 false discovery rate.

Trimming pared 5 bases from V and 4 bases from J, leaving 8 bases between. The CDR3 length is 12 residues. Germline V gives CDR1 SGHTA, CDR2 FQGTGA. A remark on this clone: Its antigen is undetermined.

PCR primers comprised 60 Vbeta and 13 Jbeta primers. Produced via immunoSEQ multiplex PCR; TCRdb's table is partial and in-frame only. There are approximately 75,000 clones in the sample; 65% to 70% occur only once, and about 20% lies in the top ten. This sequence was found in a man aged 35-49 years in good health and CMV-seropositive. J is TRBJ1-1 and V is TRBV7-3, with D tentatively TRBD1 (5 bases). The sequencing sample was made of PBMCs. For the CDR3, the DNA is TGTGCCAGCAGCACGGGGGGCACTGAAGCTTTCTTT. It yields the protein CASSTGGTEAFF.